This record looks at one T cell receptor beta chain sequence and its context. The antigen remains undetermined. The data originate from a study of OX40 agonist ivuxolimab in advanced cancers. Study-wide results and caveats: Averaging showed that CD8+ T cells had more expanded clones than CD4+ did.

This table comes from immunoSEQ multiplex PCR, and its TCRdb copy is limited to in-frame clones, with some not included. The profile covers about 86,000 clones, with approximately 88% appearing a single time and less than 1.5% taken by the ten largest. V was clipped by 3 bases and J by 8 bases; unmatched bases: 6. Germline V gives CDR1 SGHVS, CDR2 FQNEAQ. The CDR3 runs to 14 residues. The J gene is TRBJ1-4, the V gene TRBV7-8; 7 bases match TRBD1. Sequenced material: CD4+ or CD8+ T cells sorted from blood, taken in a trial of the OX40 agonist ivuxolimab. The sequence derives from an adult with an advanced solid tumor such as melanoma, head and neck, liver or kidney cancer. CDR3 in DNA: TGTGCCAGCAGCTTGAGCAGGGGGGCGGAAAAACTGTTTTTT. It yields the protein CASSLSRGAEKLFF.